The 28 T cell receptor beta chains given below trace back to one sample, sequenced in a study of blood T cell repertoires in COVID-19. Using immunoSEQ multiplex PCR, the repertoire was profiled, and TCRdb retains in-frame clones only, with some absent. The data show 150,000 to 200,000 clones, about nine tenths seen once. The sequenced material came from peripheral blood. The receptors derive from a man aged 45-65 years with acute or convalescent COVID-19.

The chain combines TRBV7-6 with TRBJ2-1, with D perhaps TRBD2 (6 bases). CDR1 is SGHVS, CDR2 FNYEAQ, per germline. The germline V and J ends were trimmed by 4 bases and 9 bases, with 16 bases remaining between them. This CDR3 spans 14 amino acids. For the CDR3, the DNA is TGTGCCAGCAGCTACCCCGGGGGAGACCTTGAGCAGTTCTTC. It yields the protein CASSYPGGDLEQFF.

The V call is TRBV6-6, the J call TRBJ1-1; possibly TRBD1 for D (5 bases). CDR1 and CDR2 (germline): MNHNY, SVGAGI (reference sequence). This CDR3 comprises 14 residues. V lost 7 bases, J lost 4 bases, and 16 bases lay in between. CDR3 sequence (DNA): TGTGCCAGCATCCCTTATTCGGGGGGCACTGAAGCTTTCTTT. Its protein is CASIPYSGGTEAFF.

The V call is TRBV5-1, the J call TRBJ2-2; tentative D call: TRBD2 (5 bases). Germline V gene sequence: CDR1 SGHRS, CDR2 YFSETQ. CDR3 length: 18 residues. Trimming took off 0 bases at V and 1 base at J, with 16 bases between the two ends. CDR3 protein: CASSLVLRGWENTGELFF. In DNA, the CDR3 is TGCGCCAGCAGCTTGGTCTTACGGGGTTGGGAGAACACCGGGGAGCTGTTTTTT. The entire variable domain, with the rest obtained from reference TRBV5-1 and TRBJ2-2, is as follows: KAGVTQTPRYLIKTRGQQVTLSCSPISGHRSVSWYQQTPGQGLQFLFEYFSETQRNKGNFPGRFSGRQFSNSRSEMNVSTLELGDSALYLCASSLVLRGWENTGELFFGEGSRLTVL.

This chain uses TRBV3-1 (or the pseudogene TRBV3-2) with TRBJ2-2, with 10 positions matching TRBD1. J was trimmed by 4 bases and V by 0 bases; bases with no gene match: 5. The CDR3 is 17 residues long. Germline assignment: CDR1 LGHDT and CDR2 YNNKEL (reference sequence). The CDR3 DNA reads TGTGCCAGCAGCCAAGATCGACGGGACAGGGGCACCGGGGAGCTGTTTTTT. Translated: CASSQDRRDRGTGELFF.

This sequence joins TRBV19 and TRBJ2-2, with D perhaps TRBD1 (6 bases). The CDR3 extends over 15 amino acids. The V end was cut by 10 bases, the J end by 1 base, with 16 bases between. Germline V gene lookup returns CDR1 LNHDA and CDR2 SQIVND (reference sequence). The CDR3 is CATTAATGNTGELFF. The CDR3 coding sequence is TGTGCCACCACGGCGGCGACAGGGAACACCGGGGAGCTGTTTTTT.

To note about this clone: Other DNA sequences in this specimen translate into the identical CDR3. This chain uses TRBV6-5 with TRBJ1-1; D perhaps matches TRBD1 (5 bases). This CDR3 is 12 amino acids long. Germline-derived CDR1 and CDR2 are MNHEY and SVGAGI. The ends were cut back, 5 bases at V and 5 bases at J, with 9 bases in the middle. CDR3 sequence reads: CASSRGGTEAFF. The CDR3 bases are TGTGCCAGCAGTCGGGGGGGGACTGAAGCTTTCTTT.

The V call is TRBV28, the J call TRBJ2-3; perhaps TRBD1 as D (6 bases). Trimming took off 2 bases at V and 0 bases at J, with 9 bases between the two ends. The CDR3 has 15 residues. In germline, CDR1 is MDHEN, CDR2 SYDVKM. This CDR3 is CASSLIQGSTDTQYF. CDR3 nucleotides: TGTGCCAGCAGTTTAATCCAGGGGAGCACAGATACGCAGTATTTT.

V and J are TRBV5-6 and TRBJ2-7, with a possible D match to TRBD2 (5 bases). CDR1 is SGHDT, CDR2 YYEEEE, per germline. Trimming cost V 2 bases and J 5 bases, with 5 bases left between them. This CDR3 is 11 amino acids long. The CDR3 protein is CASSFGNEQYF. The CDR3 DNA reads TGTGCCAGCAGCTTCGGGAACGAGCAGTACTTC.

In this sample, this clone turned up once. The CDR3 coding sequence is TGTGCCTGGTCGGAGGCCTCGCGCTCCTATAATTCACCCCTCCACTTT. Translation gives CAWSEASRSYNSPLHF. V is TRBV30 and J is TRBJ1-6; D remains unclear. The CDR3 runs 16 residues. Trimming left V 5 bases short and J 0 bases short, with 14 bases between. Germline CDR1 reads GTSNPN; CDR2 reads SVGIG (reference sequence). The full variable domain, in which reference TRBV30 and TRBJ1-6 provide the parts outside the CDR3, is SQTIHQWPATLVQPVGSPLSLECTVEGTSNPNLYWYRQAAGRGLQLLFYSVGIGQISSEVPQNLSASRPQDRQFILSSKKLLLSDSGFYLCAWSEASRSYNSPLHFGNGTRLTVT.

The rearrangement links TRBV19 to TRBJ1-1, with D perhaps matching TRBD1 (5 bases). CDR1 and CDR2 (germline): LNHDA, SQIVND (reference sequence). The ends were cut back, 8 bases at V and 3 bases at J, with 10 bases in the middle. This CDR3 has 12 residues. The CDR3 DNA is TGTGCCAGTTCTATCAGGGACACTGAAGCTTTCTTT. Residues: CASSIRDTEAFF. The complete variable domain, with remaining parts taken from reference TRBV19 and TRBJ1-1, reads DGGITQSPKYLFRKEGQNVTLSCEQNLNHDAMYWYRQDPGQGLRLIYYSQIVNDFQKGDIAEGYSVSREKKESFPLTVTSAQKNPTAFYLCASSIRDTEAFFGQGTRLTVV.

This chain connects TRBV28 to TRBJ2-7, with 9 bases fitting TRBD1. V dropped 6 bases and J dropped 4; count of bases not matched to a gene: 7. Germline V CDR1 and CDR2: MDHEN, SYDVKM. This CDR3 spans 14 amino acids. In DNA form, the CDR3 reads TGTGCCAGCAGACCGGGACAGGGAAGGTACGAGCAGTACGTC. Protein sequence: CASRPGQGRYEQYV.

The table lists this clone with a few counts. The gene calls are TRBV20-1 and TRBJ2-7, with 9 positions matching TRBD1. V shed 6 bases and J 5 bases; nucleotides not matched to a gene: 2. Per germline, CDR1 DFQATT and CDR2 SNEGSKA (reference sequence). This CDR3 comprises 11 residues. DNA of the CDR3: TGCAGTGCAAGGGACAGGGACGAGCAGTACGTC. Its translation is CSARDRDEQYV.

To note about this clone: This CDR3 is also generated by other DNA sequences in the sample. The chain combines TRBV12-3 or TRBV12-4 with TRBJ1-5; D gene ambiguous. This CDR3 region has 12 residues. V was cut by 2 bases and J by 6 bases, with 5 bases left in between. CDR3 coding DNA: TGTGCCAGCAGTTTAAATATTCAGCCCCAGCATTTT. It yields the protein CASSLNIQPQHF.

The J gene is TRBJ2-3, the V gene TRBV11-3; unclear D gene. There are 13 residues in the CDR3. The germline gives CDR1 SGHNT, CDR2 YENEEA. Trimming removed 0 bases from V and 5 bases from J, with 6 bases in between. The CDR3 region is CASSLDHRDTQYF. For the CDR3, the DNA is TGTGCCAGCAGCTTAGATCATAGAGATACGCAGTATTTT.

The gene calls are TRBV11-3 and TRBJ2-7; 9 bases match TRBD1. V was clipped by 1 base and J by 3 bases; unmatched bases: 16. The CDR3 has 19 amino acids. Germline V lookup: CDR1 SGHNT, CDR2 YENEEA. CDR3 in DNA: TGTGCCAGCAGCTTAGGAAATAGGGACAGGGCCCCACCTTACTACGAGCAGTACTTC. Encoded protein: CASSLGNRDRAPPYYEQYF.

The CDR3 sequence is CASSQIGGGTEAFF. CDR3 nucleotides: TGCGCCAGCAGCCAGATCGGGGGGGGCACTGAAGCTTTCTTT. The V gene is TRBV4-1, the J gene TRBJ1-1, with TRBD1 as a possible D gene (5 bases). The germline V gene has CDR1 MGHRA and CDR2 YSYEKL. The CDR3 covers 14 residues. The V gene lost 3 bases and the J gene lost 4 bases, with 12 bases spanning the gap.

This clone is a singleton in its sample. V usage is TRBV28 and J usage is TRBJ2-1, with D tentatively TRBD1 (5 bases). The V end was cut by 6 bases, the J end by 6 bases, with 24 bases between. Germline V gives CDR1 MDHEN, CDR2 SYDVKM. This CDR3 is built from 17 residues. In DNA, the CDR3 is TGTGCCAGCAGCTACGACTTGGGGCTGCATTTTCTCAATGAGCAGTTCTTC. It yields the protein CASSYDLGLHFLNEQFF.

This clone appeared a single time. CDR3 sequence reads: CASSFRQGFYGYTF. CDR3 nucleotides: TGTGCCAGCAGCTTCCGGCAGGGGTTCTATGGCTACACCTTC. J is TRBJ1-2 and V is TRBV5-6, with D possibly matching TRBD1 (6 bases). Trimming cost V 2 bases and J 4 bases, with 12 bases left between them. Germline V gene lookup returns CDR1 SGHDT and CDR2 YYEEEE. This CDR3 comprises 14 residues.

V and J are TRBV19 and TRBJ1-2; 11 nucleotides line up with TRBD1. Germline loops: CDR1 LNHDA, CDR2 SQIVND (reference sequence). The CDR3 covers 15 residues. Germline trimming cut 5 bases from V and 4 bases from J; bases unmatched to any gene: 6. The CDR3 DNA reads TGTGCCAGTAGTCCCGGACAGGGGGCTGTCTATGGCTACACCTTC. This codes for CASSPGQGAVYGYTF.

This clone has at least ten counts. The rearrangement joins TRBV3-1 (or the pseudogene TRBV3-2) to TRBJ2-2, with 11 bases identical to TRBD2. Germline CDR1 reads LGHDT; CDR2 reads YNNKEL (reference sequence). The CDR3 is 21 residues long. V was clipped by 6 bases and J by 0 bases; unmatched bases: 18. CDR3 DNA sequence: TGTGCCAGCAGTCGGGGGGAGCGACTAGCGGGGCGCTATACGAACACCGGGGAGCTGTTTTTT. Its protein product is CASSRGERLAGRYTNTGELFF.

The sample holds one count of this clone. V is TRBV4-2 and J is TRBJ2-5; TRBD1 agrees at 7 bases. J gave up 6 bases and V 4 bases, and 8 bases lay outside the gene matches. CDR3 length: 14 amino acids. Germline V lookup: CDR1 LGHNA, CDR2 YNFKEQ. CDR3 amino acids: CASSPGGQVKTQYF. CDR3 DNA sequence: TGTGCCAGCAGCCCAGGCGGACAGGTAAAGACCCAGTACTTC.

The CDR3 sequence: CASTSTDTNTGELFF. In DNA, the CDR3 is TGTGCCAGTACTTCGACGGACACGAACACCGGGGAGCTGTTTTTT. This chain uses TRBV19 with TRBJ2-2; tentative D call: TRBD1 (5 bases). The ends were cut back, 7 bases at V and 0 bases at J, with 12 bases in the middle. The CDR3 runs 15 residues. Germline-derived CDR1 and CDR2 are LNHDA and SQIVND (reference sequence).

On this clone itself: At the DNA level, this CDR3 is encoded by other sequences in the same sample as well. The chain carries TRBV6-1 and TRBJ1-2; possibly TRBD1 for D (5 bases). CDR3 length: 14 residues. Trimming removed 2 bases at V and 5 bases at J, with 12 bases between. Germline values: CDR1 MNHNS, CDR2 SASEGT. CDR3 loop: CASSELGGSYGYTF. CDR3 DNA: TGTGCCAGCAGTGAACTTGGGGGGAGTTATGGCTACACCTTC.

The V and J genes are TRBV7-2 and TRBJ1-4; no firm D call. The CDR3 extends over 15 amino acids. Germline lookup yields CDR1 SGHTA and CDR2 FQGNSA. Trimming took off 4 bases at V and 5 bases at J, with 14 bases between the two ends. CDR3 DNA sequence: TGTGCCAGCAGCTCTCTGACGGGGTCAAATGAAAAACTGTTTTTT. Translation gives CASSSLTGSNEKLFF.

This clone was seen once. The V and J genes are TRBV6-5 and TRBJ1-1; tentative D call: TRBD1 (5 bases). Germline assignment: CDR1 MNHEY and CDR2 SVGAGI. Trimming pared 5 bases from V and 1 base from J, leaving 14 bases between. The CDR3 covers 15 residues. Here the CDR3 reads CASSPWGGSNTEAFF. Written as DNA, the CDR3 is TGTGCCAGCAGTCCGTGGGGGGGATCGAACACTGAAGCTTTCTTT.

The CDR3 loop reads CASSPVRGAQGETQYF. CDR3 coding DNA: TGTGCCAGCAGCCCCGTCCGCGGGGCCCAAGGGGAGACCCAGTACTTC. The chain carries TRBV7-8 and TRBJ2-5; possible D gene TRBD2, 6 bases. V dropped 5 bases and J dropped 5 bases, with 21 bases sitting between them. Germline assignment: CDR1 SGHVS and CDR2 FQNEAQ. This CDR3 comprises 16 residues.

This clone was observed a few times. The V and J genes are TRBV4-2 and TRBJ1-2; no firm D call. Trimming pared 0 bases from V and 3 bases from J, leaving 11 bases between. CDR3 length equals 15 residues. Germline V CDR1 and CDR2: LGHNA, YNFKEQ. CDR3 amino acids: CASSQDDVSDYGYTF. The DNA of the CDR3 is TGTGCCAGCAGCCAAGATGACGTTAGCGACTATGGCTACACCTTC.

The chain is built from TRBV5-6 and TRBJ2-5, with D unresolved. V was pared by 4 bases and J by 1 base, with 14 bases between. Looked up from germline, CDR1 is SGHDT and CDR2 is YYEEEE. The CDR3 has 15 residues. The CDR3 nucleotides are TGTGCCAGCAGCGTAATGTCCCCCCCCCAAGAGACCCAGTACTTC. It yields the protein CASSVMSPPQETQYF. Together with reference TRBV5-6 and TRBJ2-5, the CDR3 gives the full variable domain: DAGVTQSPTHLIKTRGQQVTLRCSPKSGHDTVSWYQQALGQGPQFIFQYYEEEERQRGNFPDRFSGHQFPNYSSELNVNALLLGDSALYLCASSVMSPPQETQYFGPGTRLLVL.